This T cell receptor (beta chain) was sequenced for a study of blood T cell repertoires in COVID-19. In the study overall: PBMCs, B-cell-depleted T cells, or T cells provided the cDNA or gDNA that made up the material.

The V gene's germline CDR1 is MNHEY and CDR2 SVGAGI. The CDR3 is 15 amino acids. The V end was cut by 6 bases, the J end by 8 bases, with 20 bases between. The table came from immunoSEQ multiplex PCR; TCRdb's copy has only in-frame clones and leaves some out. In the table there are around 210,000 clones, 89% of which are singletons. This clone was seen a few times. Symptom resolution, clearance, or two negative PCRs marked donors in Cohort 3 as recovered. This sequence originates from a woman under 30 who had recovered from COVID-19. Source material: PBMCs or T cells enriched from blood (not recorded which). This chain links TRBV6-5 with TRBJ2-1; D is unresolved. The CDR3 loop reads CASSSTGYSGYEQFF. The DNA of the CDR3 is TGTGCCAGCAGCTCCACCGGTTACTCGGGTTATGAGCAGTTCTTC.